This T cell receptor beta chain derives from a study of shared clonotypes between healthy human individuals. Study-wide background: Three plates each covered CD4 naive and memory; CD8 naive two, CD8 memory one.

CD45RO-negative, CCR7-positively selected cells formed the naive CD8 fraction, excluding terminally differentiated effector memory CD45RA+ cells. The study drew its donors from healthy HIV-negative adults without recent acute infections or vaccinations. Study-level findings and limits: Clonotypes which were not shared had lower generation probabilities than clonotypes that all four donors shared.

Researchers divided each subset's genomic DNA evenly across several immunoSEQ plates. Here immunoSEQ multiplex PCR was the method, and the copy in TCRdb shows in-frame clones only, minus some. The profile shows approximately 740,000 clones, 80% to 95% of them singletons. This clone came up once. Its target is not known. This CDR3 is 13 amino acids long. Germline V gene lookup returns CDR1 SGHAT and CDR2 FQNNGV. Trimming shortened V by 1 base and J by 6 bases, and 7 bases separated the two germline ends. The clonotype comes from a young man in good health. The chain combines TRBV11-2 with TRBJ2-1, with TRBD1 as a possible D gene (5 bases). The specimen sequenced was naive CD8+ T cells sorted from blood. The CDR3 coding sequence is TGTGCCAGCAGCTTAGTAGGGGTCAATGAGCAGTTCTTC. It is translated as CASSLVGVNEQFF.